This T cell receptor beta chain derives from a study of cytomegalovirus exposure and HLA in healthy donors. The study, taken as a whole, reports: Analysis performed later found over 15,000 TCR beta sequences associated with HLA alleles at 0.05 false discovery rate.

About this clone: The antigen is not known.

Amplification used 60 Vbeta primers and 13 Jbeta primers. Some clones are missing from TCRdb's copy, which holds only in-frame ones; the method was immunoSEQ multiplex PCR. This sample has 200,000 to 250,000 clones; approximately 80% occur once, and the top ten carry 1.4%. Sequenced material: PBMCs. The sequence came from a girl aged 5 to 17 in good health and CMV-seronegative.

The CDR3 here is CASLQGAVGTEAFF. The CDR3 DNA follows: TGTGCCAGCCTACAGGGGGCTGTGGGCACTGAAGCTTTCTTT. The rearrangement links TRBV2 to TRBJ1-1, with 9 bases matching TRBD1. The CDR3 loop spans 14 amino acids. Germline loops: CDR1 SNHLY, CDR2 FYNNEI. The junction had 8 bases not matched to a gene; V was cut back by 8 bases and J by 4 bases.